This T cell receptor (beta chain) was obtained from a study of blood T cells in healthy people across ages. This clonotype was observed a few times. Next came a second PCR, run for roughly 6 to 11 cycles, which used a sample-barcoded 5' primer along with a J-beta primer mix. Each CDR3 protein is one row after TCRdb ran MiXCR on the 5' RACE reads. The profile shows 1 million to 1.2 million distinct CDR3 sequences, 35% to 45% of them singletons. Between the trimmed V and J ends, which lost 2 bases and 4 bases, there was a span of 17 bases. The CDR3 length is 16 residues. Germline CDR1 reads PRHDT; CDR2 reads FYEKMQ (reference sequence).

Sequenced input: blood. The rearrangement uses TRBV13 and TRBJ1-2, with D perhaps TRBD1 (5 bases). The TCR was taken from a man aged 18 to 30 in good health. CDR3 region: CASSLNGAGLGYGYTF. CDR3 nucleotide sequence: TGTGCCAGCAGCTTAAACGGGGCAGGGCTAGGCTATGGCTACACCTTC.